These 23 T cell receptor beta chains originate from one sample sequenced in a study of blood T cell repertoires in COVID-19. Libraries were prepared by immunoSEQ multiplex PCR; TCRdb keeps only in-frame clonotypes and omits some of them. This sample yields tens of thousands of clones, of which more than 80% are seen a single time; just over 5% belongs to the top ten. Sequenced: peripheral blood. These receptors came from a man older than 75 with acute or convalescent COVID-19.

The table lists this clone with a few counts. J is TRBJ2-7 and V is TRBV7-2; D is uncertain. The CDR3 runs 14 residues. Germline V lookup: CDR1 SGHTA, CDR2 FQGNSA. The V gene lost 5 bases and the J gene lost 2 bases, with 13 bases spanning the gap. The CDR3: CASSGQISTYEQYF. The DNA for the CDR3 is TGTGCCAGCAGCGGCCAAATATCAACCTACGAGCAGTACTTC.

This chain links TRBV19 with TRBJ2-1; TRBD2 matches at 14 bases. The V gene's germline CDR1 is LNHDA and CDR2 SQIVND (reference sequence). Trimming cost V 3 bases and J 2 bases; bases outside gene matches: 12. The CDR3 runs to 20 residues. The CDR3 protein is CASSILAGLAGGTTYNEQFF. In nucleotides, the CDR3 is TGTGCCAGTAGTATCTTAGCAGGACTAGCGGGGGGAACAACCTACAATGAGCAGTTCTTC.

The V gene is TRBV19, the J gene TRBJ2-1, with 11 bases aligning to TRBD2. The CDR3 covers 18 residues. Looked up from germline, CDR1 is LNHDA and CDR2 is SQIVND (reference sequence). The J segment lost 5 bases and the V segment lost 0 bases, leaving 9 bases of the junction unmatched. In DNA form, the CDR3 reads TGTGCCAGTAGTATAGATGGACTAGCGGGTGTACTCAACAATGAGCAGTTCTTC. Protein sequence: CASSIDGLAGVLNNEQFF. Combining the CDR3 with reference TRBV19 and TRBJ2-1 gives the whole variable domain DGGITQSPKYLFRKEGQNVTLSCEQNLNHDAMYWYRQDPGQGLRLIYYSQIVNDFQKGDIAEGYSVSREKKESFPLTVTSAQKNPTAFYLCASSIDGLAGVLNNEQFFGPGTRLTVL.

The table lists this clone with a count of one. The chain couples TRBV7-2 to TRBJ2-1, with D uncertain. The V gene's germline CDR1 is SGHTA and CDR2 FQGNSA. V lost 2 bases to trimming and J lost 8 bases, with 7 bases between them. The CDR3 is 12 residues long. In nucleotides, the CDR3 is TGTGCCAGCAGCTTACGCCCGGATGAGCAGTTCTTC. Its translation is CASSLRPDEQFF.

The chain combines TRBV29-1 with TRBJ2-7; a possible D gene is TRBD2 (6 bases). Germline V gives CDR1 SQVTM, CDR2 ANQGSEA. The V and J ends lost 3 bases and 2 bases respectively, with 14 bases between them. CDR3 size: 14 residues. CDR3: CSVDDGTPTYEQYF. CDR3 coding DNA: TGCAGCGTTGATGACGGGACTCCGACCTACGAGCAGTACTTC.

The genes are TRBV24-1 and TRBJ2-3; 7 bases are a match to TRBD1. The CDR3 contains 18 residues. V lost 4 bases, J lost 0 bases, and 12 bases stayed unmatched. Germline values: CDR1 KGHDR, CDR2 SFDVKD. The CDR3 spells CATSEKWTGAISTDTQYF. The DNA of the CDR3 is TGTGCCACCAGTGAAAAATGGACAGGCGCCATTAGCACAGATACGCAGTATTTT.

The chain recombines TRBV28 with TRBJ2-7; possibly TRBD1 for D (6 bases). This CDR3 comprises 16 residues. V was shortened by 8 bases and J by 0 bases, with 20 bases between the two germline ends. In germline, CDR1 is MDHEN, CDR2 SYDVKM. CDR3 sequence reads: CASWTSGQRSSYEQYF. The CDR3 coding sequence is TGTGCCAGCTGGACTTCCGGACAGAGGAGCTCCTACGAGCAGTACTTC.

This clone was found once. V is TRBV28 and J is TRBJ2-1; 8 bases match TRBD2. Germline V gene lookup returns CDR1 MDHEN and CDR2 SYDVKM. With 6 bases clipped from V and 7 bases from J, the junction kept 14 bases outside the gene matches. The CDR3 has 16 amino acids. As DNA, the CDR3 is TGTGCCAGCAGCTTACCCAGACCGGGAGGGAGGAATGAGCAGTTCTTC. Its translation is CASSLPRPGGRNEQFF.

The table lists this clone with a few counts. The CDR3 loop reads CASSQGTGGETQYF. The CDR3 DNA sequence: TGTGCCAGCAGCCAGGGGACAGGGGGTGAGACCCAGTACTTC. The chain carries TRBV3-1 (or the pseudogene TRBV3-2) and TRBJ2-5, with 11 bases aligning to TRBD1. Germline loops: CDR1 LGHDT, CDR2 YNNKEL (reference sequence). V lost 3 bases and J lost 5; bases outside the gene matches: 2. The CDR3 is 14 residues long.

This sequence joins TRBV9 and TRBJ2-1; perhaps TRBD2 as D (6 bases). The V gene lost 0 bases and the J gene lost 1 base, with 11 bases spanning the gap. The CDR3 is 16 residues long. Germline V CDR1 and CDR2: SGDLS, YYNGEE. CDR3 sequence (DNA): TGTGCCAGCAGCGTAGTTGGGGGGACTTCCTACAATGAGCAGTTCTTC. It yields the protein CASSVVGGTSYNEQFF.

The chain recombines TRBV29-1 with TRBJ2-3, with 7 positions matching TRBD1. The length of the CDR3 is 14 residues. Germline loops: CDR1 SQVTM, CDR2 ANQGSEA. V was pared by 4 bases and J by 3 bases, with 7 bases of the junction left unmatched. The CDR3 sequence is CSVVEDRRTDTQYF. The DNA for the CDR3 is TGCAGCGTTGTCGAGGACAGGCGGACAGATACGCAGTATTTT.

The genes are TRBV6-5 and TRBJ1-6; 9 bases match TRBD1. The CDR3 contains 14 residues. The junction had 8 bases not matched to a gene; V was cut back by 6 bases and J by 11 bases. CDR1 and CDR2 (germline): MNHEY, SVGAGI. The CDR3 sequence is CASSPGQGRTPLHF. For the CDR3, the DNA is TGTGCCAGCAGCCCGGGACAGGGAAGAACACCCCTCCACTTT.

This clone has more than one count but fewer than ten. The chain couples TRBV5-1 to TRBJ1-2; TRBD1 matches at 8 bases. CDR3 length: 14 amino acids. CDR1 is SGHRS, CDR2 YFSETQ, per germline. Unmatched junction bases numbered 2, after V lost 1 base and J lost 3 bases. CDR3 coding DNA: TGCGCCAGCAGCTTGCCGGGACAGGACTATGGCTACACCTTC. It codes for CASSLPGQDYGYTF.

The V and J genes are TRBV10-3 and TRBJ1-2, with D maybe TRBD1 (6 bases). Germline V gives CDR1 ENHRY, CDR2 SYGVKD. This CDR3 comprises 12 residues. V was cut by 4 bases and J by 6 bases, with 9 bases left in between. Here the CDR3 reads CAISGAGDGYTF. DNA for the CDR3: TGTGCCATCAGTGGTGCAGGGGATGGCTACACCTTC.

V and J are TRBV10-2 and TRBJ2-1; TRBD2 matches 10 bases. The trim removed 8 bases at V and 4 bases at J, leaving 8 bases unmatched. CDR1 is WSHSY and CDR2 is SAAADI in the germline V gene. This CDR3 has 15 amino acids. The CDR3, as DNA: TGCGCCAGCGGCCTAGCGGGAGCTCCTTACAATGAGCAGTTCTTC. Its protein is CASGLAGAPYNEQFF.

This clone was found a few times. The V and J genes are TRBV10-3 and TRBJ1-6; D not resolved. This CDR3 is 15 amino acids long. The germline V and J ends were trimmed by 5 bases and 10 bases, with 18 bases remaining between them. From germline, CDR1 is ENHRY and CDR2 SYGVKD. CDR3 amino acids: CAISSGVMEDSPLHF. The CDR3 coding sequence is TGTGCCATCAGTAGCGGTGTCATGGAGGACTCACCCCTCCACTTT.

The CDR3 is CASSLNRGTGELFF. CDR3 in DNA: TGTGCCAGCAGTTTAAACAGGGGCACCGGGGAGCTGTTTTTT. The chain employs TRBV6-6 and TRBJ2-2; 7 bases map to TRBD1. J was trimmed by 4 bases and V by 4 bases; bases with no gene match: 3. In germline, CDR1 is MNHNY, CDR2 SVGAGI (reference sequence). There are 14 residues in the CDR3.

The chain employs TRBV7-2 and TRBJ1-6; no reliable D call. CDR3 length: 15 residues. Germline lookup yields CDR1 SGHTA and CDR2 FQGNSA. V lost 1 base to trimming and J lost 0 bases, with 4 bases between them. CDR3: CASSLDSSYNSPLHF. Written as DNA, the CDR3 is TGTGCCAGCAGCTTAGACAGCTCCTATAATTCACCCCTCCACTTT.

The CDR3 DNA follows: TGTGCCAGCAGCCAAGGAGGGATTCAGGAGACCCAGTACTTC. It codes for CASSQGGIQETQYF. The chain uses TRBV14 and TRBJ2-5; a possible D gene is TRBD2 (5 bases). Germline V CDR1 and CDR2: SGHDN, FVKESK. This CDR3 has 14 residues. V was pared by 1 base and J by 5 bases, with 11 bases between.

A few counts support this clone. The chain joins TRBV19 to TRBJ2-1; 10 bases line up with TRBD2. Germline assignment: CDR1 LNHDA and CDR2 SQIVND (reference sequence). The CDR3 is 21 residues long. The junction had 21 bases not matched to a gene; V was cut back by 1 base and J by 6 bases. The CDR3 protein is CASSIGGTDFFGTSASNEQFF. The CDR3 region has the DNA TGTGCCAGTAGTATAGGTGGGACGGACTTTTTTGGGACTAGCGCATCCAATGAGCAGTTCTTC.

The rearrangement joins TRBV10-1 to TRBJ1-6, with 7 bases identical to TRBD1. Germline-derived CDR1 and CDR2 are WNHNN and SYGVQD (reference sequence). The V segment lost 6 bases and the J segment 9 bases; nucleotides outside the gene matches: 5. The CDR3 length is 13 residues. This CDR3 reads CASSDRVSSPLHF. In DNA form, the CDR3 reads TGCGCCAGCAGCGACAGGGTTTCTTCACCCCTCCACTTT.

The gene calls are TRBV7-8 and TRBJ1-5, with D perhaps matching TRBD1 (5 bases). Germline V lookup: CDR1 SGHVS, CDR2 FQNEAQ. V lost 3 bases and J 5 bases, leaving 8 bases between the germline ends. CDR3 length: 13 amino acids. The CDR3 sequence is CASSFDSYQPQHF. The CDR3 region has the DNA TGTGCCAGCAGCTTCGACAGCTATCAGCCCCAGCATTTT.

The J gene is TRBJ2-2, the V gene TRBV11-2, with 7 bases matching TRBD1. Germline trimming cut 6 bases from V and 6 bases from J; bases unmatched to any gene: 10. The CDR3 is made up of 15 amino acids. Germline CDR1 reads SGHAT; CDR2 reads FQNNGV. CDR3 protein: CASRQPGQLPGELFF. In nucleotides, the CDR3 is TGTGCCAGCAGGCAGCCGGGACAGTTACCCGGGGAGCTGTTTTTT. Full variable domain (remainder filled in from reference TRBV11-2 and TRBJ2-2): EAGVAQSPRYKIIEKRQSVAFWCNPISGHATLYWYQQILGQGPKLLIQFQNNGVVDDSQLPKDRFSAERLKGVDSTLKIQPAKLEDSAVYLCASRQPGQLPGELFFGEGSRLTVL.